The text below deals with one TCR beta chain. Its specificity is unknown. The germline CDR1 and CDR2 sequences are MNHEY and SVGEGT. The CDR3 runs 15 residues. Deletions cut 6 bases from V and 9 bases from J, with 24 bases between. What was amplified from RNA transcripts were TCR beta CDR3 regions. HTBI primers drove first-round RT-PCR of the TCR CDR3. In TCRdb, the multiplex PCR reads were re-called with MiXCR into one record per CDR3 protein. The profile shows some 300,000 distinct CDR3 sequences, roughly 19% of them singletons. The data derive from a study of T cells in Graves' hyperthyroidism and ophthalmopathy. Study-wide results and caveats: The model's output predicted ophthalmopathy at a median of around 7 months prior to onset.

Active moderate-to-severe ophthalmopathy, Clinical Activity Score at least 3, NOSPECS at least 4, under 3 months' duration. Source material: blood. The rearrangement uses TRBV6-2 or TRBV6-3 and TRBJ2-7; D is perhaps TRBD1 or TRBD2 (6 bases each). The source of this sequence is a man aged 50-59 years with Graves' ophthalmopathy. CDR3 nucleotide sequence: TGTGCCAGCAGAGAACCGGGACTGGGGGGCCACGGGCAGTACTTC. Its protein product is CASREPGLGGHGQYF.